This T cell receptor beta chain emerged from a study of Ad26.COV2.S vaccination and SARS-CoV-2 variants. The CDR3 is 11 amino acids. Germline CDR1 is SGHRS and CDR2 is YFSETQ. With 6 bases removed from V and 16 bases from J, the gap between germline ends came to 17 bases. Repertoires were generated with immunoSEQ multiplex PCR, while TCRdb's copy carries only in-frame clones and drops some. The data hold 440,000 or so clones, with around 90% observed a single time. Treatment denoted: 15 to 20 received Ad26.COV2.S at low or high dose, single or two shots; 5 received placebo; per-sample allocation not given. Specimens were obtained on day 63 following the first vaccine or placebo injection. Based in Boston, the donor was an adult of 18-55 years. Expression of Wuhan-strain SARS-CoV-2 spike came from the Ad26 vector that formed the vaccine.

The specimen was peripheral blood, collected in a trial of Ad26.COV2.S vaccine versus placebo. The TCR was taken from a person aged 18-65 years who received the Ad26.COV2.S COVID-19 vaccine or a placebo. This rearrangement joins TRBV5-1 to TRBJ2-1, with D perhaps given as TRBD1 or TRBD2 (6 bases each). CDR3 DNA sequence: TGCGCCAGCAACGGGGGCGCAGGATCCTTCTTC. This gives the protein CASNGGAGSFF.